A single sample is the source of the 21 T cell receptor beta chains below, sequenced in a study of cytomegalovirus exposure and HLA in healthy donors. PCR was performed using 60 Vbeta and 13 Jbeta primers. The protocol was immunoSEQ multiplex PCR, while the TCRdb copy is restricted to in-frame clones and leaves out a portion. The data show around 120,000 clones, around three quarters seen once. The sample comprised PBMCs. The source of these receptors is a man aged 30 to 45 in good health and CMV-seropositive.

The CDR3 is CASSLTSGTDEQYF. The CDR3, as DNA: TGTGCCAGCAGCTTAACTAGCGGGACCGACGAGCAGTACTTC. The genes are TRBV5-6 and TRBJ2-7; 10 nucleotides align to TRBD2. Germline values: CDR1 SGHDT, CDR2 YYEEEE. The V and J ends lost 2 bases and 5 bases, in that order; junction bases with no gene match: 4. The CDR3 is 14 residues long.

Regarding this clone: One end of the junction fails to match germline, which may point to a read error. The V call is TRBV5-1, the J call TRBJ2-1, with 13 bases matching TRBD2. This CDR3 contains 14 residues. Looked up from germline, CDR1 is SGHRS and CDR2 is YFSETQ. In DNA form, the CDR3 reads TGCGCCAGCAGCAATTTAGGGACTAGCGGGAACGAGATCTTC. This sequence encodes CASSNLGTSGNEIF.

The chain has TRBV7-2 and TRBJ1-6; the match to TRBD1 covers 7 bases. CDR1 is SGHTA and CDR2 is FQGNSA in the germline V gene. The CDR3 covers 14 residues. V shed 5 bases and J 2 bases; nucleotides not matched to a gene: 0. In DNA, the CDR3 is TGTGCCAGCAGCAGGGGGCCCTATAATTCACCCCTCCACTTT. Translation: CASSRGPYNSPLHF.

V usage is TRBV5-6 and J usage is TRBJ1-1, with unresolved D. V lost 5 bases and J 2 bases, leaving 13 bases between the germline ends. CDR3 length equals 14 residues. Germline V gene sequence: CDR1 SGHDT, CDR2 YYEEEE. The CDR3 DNA sequence: TGTGCCAGCAGTATCCTTAGTTCAAACACTGAAGCTTTCTTT. Its protein product is CASSILSSNTEAFF.

This chain links TRBV7-3 with TRBJ1-1; 7 bases are shared with TRBD1. The CDR3 contains 14 residues. J was trimmed by 5 bases and V by 5 bases; bases with no gene match: 8. Germline CDR1 and CDR2: SGHTA and FQGTGA. The CDR3 reads CASSPGGPGTEAFF. The CDR3 DNA is TGTGCCAGCAGCCCAGGGGGACCAGGGACTGAAGCTTTCTTT.

The chain uses TRBV9 and TRBJ1-1; D might be TRBD1 (6 bases). CDR1 is SGDLS and CDR2 is YYNGEE in the germline V gene. The CDR3 consists of 14 residues. V was shortened by 4 bases and J by 1 base, with 11 bases between the two germline ends. The CDR3 sequence is CASSPAGQNTEAFF. CDR3 in DNA: TGTGCCAGCAGCCCAGCGGGACAGAACACTGAAGCTTTCTTT.

The genes are TRBV14 and TRBJ2-7; 14 positions agree with TRBD2. The CDR3 has 14 amino acids. Germline V lookup: CDR1 SGHDN, CDR2 FVKESK. V was clipped by 4 bases and J by 11 bases; unmatched bases: 7. The DNA for the CDR3 is TGTGCCAGCAGCCTGGGACTAGCGGGAGTCCGGGAGTACTTC. Translating it yields CASSLGLAGVREYF.

The sample holds one count of this clone. Written as DNA, the CDR3 is TGTGCCAGTAGGGGCGACTGGGGACTAGCGGGATCCAACTTTCGCACAGATACGCAGTATTTT. It translates to CASRGDWGLAGSNFRTDTQYF. The chain uses TRBV19 and TRBJ2-3, with 13 positions matching TRBD2. The germline V gene has CDR1 LNHDA and CDR2 SQIVND (reference sequence). This CDR3 comprises 21 residues. The ends lost 6 bases at V and 1 base at J; junction bases unmatched: 19.

Only one count was recorded for this clone. V and J are TRBV13 and TRBJ1-5; D possibly corresponds to TRBD1 (5 bases). Germline values: CDR1 PRHDT, CDR2 FYEKMQ (reference sequence). The CDR3 sequence is 17 residues long. Trimming pared 1 base from V and 3 bases from J, leaving 16 bases between. CDR3 sequence: CASSLVRLRGLNQPQHF. The CDR3 bases are TGTGCCAGCAGCTTAGTCAGGTTAAGGGGTCTCAATCAGCCCCAGCATTTT.

The chain couples TRBV11-2 to TRBJ1-4; tentatively, D is TRBD1 (6 bases). Germline loops: CDR1 SGHAT, CDR2 FQNNGV. The V and J ends lost 5 bases and 9 bases respectively, with 19 bases between them. This CDR3 comprises 15 residues. For the CDR3, the DNA is TGTGCCAGCAGCGCATTAGGGCAGGGGAGTAAAAAACTGTTTTTT. Protein: CASSALGQGSKKLFF.

This clone was counted a single time. The chain combines TRBV19 with TRBJ2-7; 12 nucleotides align to TRBD1. With V trimmed by 5 bases and J by 6 bases, 5 bases remained unmatched. Germline V gene sequence: CDR1 LNHDA, CDR2 SQIVND (reference sequence). The CDR3 covers 14 residues. The CDR3: CASSVRDRGLEQYF. The CDR3 nucleotides are TGTGCCAGTAGTGTAAGGGACAGGGGGCTCGAGCAGTACTTC.

J is TRBJ1-1 and V is TRBV11-3; perhaps TRBD1 as D (5 bases). The germline V gene has CDR1 SGHNT and CDR2 YENEEA. V was cut by 1 base and J by 1 base, with 7 bases left in between. CDR3 length equals 14 residues. The CDR3 nucleotides are TGTGCCAGCAGCTTAGTCAGGGAGAACACTGAAGCTTTCTTT. It is translated as CASSLVRENTEAFF.

V is TRBV6-1 and J is TRBJ1-1, with 7 bases fitting TRBD1. This CDR3 is built from 13 residues. Germline V gene lookup returns CDR1 MNHNS and CDR2 SASEGT. V gave up 5 bases and J gave up 8 bases; unmatched junction bases: 8. The CDR3 reads CASSLVRQGEAFF. CDR3 sequence (DNA): TGTGCCAGCAGTTTGGTAAGACAGGGAGAAGCTTTCTTT.

The rearrangement uses TRBV7-2 and TRBJ2-1; 14 nucleotides align to TRBD2. The CDR3 covers 18 residues. Germline-derived CDR1 and CDR2 are SGHTA and FQGNSA. Trimming cost V 4 bases and J 6 bases; bases outside gene matches: 11. DNA for the CDR3: TGTGCCAGCAGCTCCCGACTAGCGGGAGGGATTCTAGGCAATGAGCAGTTCTTC. It yields the protein CASSSRLAGGILGNEQFF.

The chain recombines TRBV11-2 with TRBJ1-2; D remains ambiguous. CDR1 SGHAT and CDR2 FQNNGV come from the germline V gene. Trimming stripped 1 base from V and 5 bases from J, with 14 bases between. This CDR3 region has 15 residues. The CDR3: CASSLGLAAQYGYTF. CDR3 bases: TGTGCCAGCAGCTTAGGGTTAGCCGCCCAGTATGGCTACACCTTC.

This clone was found a few times. This rearrangement joins TRBV4-2 to TRBJ1-4; D is perhaps TRBD1 (6 bases). V was trimmed by 3 bases and J by 3 bases, leaving 20 bases between them. Germline CDR1 is LGHNA and CDR2 is YNFKEQ. The CDR3 has 18 amino acids. CDR3 coding DNA: TGTGCCAGCAGCCACCTTCCGGGGACCAGGGGAGCTAATGAAAAACTGTTTTTT. Translated: CASSHLPGTRGANEKLFF.

The chain recombines TRBV11-2 with TRBJ2-5; the match to TRBD2 covers 14 bases. Germline V gives CDR1 SGHAT, CDR2 FQNNGV. V shed 0 bases and J 5 bases; nucleotides not matched to a gene: 14. The CDR3 spans 20 residues. The DNA for the CDR3 is TGTGCCAGCAGCTTAGATACGGGACTAGCGGGAGAGTTTGGGTGGGAGACCCAGTACTTC. Translated: CASSLDTGLAGEFGWETQYF. The full variable domain, with the rest looked up from reference TRBV11-2 and TRBJ2-5, is EAGVAQSPRYKIIEKRQSVAFWCNPISGHATLYWYQQILGQGPKLLIQFQNNGVVDDSQLPKDRFSAERLKGVDSTLKIQPAKLEDSAVYLCASSLDTGLAGEFGWETQYFGPGTRLLVL.

CDR3 coding DNA: TGTGCCAGCAGGAACAGGGATCAGCCCCAGCATTTT. This codes for CASRNRDQPQHF. V and J are TRBV27 and TRBJ1-5; D perhaps matches TRBD1 (6 bases). CDR3 length equals 12 residues. Trimming removed 6 bases at V and 5 bases at J, with 8 bases between. Germline V lookup: CDR1 MNHEY, CDR2 SMNVEV (reference sequence).

The gene calls are TRBV29-1 and TRBJ2-1; TRBD1 might be the D (9 bases). Trimming left V 3 bases short and J 12 bases short, with 24 bases between. Germline values: CDR1 SQVTM, CDR2 ANQGSEA. The CDR3 covers 15 residues. The CDR3 DNA is TGCAGCGTTGACCCACGGGGGGGACAGGGATCAGTGCAGTTCTTC. This gives the protein CSVDPRGGQGSVQFF.

This clone was seen a few times. J is TRBJ1-2 and V is TRBV5-4; TRBD1 matches at 7 bases. Germline V gives CDR1 SGHNT, CDR2 YYREEE (reference sequence). After removal of 4 bases from V and 5 bases from J, the junction contained 5 bases not matched to a gene. The CDR3 is 13 amino acids. The CDR3 protein is CASSLVTGYGYTF. As DNA, the CDR3 is TGTGCCAGCAGCCTGGTGACAGGGTATGGCTACACCTTC.

In its sample, this clone was seen a few times. The gene calls are TRBV9 and TRBJ2-2, with 12 nucleotides matching TRBD2. This CDR3 has 16 residues. V trimming: 2 bases; J trimming: 2 bases; junction bases outside the gene matches: 1. CDR1 and CDR2 from the germline V gene are SGDLS and YYNGEE. The CDR3 nucleotides read TGTGCCAGCAGCGTGACTAGCGGGGGAAACACCGGGGAGCTGTTTTTT. Its translation is CASSVTSGGNTGELFF.